This T cell receptor (beta chain) was sequenced for a study of OX40 agonist ivuxolimab in advanced cancers. Study as a whole: Dose-escalation patients had hepatocellular carcinoma, melanoma, renal cell or head and neck cancer. One hepatocellular carcinoma and a couple of cutaneous melanoma patients partially responded. Study results and limitations: Among T cells, CD8+ cells averaged more expanded clones than CD4+ cells.

The germline CDR1 and CDR2 sequences are SGHVS and FQNEAQ. Trimming shortened V by 3 bases and J by 6 bases, and 23 bases separated the two germline ends. The CDR3 runs to 17 residues. About this clone itself: As yet, its antigen is unknown.

Cycle 7 day 1, cycle 4 day 1, and baseline were the timepoints at which blood was sampled. Measured with immunoSEQ multiplex PCR; TCRdb has only the in-frame clones, and not every one. This table has approximately 52,000 clones, about 81% appearing once. J is TRBJ1-1 and V is TRBV7-8, with D possibly being TRBD1 (6 bases). Here the sequenced sample was CD4+ or CD8+ T cells sorted from blood, taken in a trial of the OX40 agonist ivuxolimab. The source is an adult with an advanced solid tumor such as melanoma, head and neck, liver or kidney cancer. The CDR3 coding sequence is TGTGCCAGCAGCTTCAAGCGACCGGGACATTCCAACGCTGAAGCTTTCTTT. Translation: CASSFKRPGHSNAEAFF.